This TCR beta chain was identified in a study of CD8 T cells in Susac syndrome. On the study more broadly: Patients with Susac syndrome were therapy-naive, on corticosteroids, or on intravenous immunoglobulin alone at the time that blood was drawn.

An amount of RNA that ranged from roughly 0.5 to 1 ug was reverse transcribed with random hexamers. By means of immunoSEQ multiplex PCR, TCR beta CDR3 spanning 54 Vbeta and 13 Jbeta underwent amplification. In TCRdb, the immunoSEQ multiplex PCR reads were re-called with MiXCR into one record per CDR3 protein. This sample has approximately 180,000 distinct CDR3 sequences, with about 91% found just once. This clonotype was obtained from a human donor with Susac syndrome. The specimen sequenced was CD4+ T cells from PBMCs.

Here the CDR3 DNA reads TGTGCCAGCACCTCCTCAGGAAACACCATATATTTT. Protein sequence: CASTSSGNTIYF. The genes are TRBV6-5 and TRBJ1-3; D not resolved. Trimming removed 7 bases at V and 4 bases at J, with 8 bases between. The CDR3 is 12 amino acids. CDR1 is MNHEY and CDR2 is SVGAGI in the germline V gene.